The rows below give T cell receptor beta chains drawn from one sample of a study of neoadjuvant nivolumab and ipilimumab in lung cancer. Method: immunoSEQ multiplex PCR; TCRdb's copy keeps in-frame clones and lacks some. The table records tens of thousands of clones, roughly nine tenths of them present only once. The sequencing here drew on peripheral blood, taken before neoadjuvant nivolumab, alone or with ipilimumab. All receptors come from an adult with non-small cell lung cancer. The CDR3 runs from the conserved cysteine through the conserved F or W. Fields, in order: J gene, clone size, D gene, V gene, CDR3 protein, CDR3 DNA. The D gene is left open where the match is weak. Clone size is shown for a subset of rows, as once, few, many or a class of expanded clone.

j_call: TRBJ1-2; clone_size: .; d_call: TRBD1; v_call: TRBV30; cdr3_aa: CAWNLQGARGYTF; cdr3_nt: TGTGCCTGGAACTTACAGGGGGCGCGTGGCTACACCTTC
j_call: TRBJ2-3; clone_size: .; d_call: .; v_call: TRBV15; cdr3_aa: CATSRATLLARLPADTQYF; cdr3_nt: TGTGCCACCAGCAGGGCTACCCTTCTAGCGCGCCTCCCGGCGGATACGCAGTATTTT
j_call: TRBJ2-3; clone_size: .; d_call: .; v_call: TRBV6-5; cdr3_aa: CASSRTALDTQYF; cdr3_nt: TGTGCCAGCAGTCGGACTGCCCTAGATACGCAGTATTTT
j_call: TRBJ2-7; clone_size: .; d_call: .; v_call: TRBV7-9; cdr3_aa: CASSLLGRVDEQYF; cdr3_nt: TGTGCCAGCAGCTTATTAGGTCGTGTGGACGAGCAGTACTTC
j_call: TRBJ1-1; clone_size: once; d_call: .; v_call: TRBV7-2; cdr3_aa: CASSLGPILSEAFF; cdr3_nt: TGTGCCAGCAGCTTAGGCCCCATCCTTAGTGAAGCTTTCTTT
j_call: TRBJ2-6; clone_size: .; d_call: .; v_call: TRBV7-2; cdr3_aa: CASSQFGGGSGANVLTF; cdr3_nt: TGTGCCAGCAGCCAATTCGGAGGGGGGTCTGGGGCCAACGTCCTGACTTTC
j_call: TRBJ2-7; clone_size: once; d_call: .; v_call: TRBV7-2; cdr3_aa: CASSLARATYEQYF; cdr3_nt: TGTGCCAGCAGCTTAGCCAGGGCCACCTACGAGCAGTACTTC
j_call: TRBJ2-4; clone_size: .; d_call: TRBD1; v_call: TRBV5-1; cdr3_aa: CASSWAGGNIQYF; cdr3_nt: TGCGCCAGCAGCTGGGCAGGGGGAAACATTCAGTACTTC
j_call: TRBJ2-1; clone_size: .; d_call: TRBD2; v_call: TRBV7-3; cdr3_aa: CASSLRASGPAYNEQFF; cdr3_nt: TGTGCCAGCAGCTTAAGGGCTAGCGGGCCAGCCTACAATGAGCAGTTCTTC
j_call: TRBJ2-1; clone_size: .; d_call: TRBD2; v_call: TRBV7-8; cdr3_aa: CASSLSSPGTTYDEQFF; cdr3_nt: TGTGCCAGCAGCTTATCAAGTCCCGGGACTACGTATGATGAGCAGTTCTTC
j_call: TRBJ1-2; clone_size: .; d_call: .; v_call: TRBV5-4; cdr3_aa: CASSLDDYGYTF; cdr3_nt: TGTGCCAGCAGCTTGGATGACTATGGCTACACCTTC
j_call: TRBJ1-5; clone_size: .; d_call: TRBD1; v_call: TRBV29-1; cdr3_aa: CSVGQGVADQPQHF; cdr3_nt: TGCAGCGTAGGACAGGGAGTAGCGGATCAGCCCCAGCATTTT
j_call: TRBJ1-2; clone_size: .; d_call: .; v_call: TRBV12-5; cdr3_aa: CAIGPFPGNNYGYTF; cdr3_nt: TGTGCTATAGGCCCATTTCCCGGAAATAACTATGGCTACACCTTC
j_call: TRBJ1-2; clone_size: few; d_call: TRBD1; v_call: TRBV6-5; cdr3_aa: CASSQGQIYGYTF; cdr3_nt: TGTGCCAGCAGCCAGGGACAGATCTATGGCTACACCTTC
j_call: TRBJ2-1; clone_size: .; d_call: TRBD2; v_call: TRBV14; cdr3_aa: CASSQDRTSGLVFVQEFF; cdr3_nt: TGTGCCAGCAGCCAAGATCGGACTAGCGGGCTCGTTTTCGTTCAGGAGTTCTTC
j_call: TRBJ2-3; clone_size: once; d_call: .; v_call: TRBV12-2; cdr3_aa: CAARVSRTDTQYF; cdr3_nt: TGTGCAGCCCGGGTCTCGCGAACAGATACGCAGTATTTT
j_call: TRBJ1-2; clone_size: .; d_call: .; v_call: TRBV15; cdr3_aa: CATSREAPQGYTF; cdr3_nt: TGTGCCACCAGCAGAGAGGCCCCACAGGGCTACACCTTC
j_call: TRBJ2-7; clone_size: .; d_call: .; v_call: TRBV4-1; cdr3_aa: CASSQDPGVAAAYEQYF; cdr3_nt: TGCGCCAGCAGCCAAGATCCCGGGGTAGCGGCAGCCTACGAGCAGTACTTC
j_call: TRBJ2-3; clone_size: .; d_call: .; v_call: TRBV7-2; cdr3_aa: CASSLEAAADTQYF; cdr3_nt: TGTGCCAGCAGCTTAGAGGCTGCGGCAGATACGCAGTATTTT
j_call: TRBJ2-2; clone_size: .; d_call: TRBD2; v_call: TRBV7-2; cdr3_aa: CASRLLAGVPGELFF; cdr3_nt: TGTGCCAGCAGATTACTAGCGGGAGTCCCCGGGGAGCTGTTTTTT
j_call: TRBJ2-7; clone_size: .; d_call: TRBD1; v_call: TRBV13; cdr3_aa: CASSSWDSPYEQYF; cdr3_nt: TGTGCCAGCAGCTCCTGGGACAGCCCCTACGAGCAGTACTTC
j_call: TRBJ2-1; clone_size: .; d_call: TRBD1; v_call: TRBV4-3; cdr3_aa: CASSQTTGVHNEQFF; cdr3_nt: TGCGCCAGCAGCCAAACGACAGGGGTCCACAATGAGCAGTTCTTC
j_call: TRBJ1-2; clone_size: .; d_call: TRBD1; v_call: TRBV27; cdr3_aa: CASSFIGQGFAGGGYTF; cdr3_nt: TGTGCCAGCAGTTTTATAGGACAGGGCTTTGCCGGGGGGGGCTACACCTTC
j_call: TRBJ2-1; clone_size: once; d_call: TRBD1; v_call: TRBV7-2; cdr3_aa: CASRFEGQSYNEQFF; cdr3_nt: TGTGCCAGCAGGTTCGAGGGACAGTCCTACAATGAGCAGTTCTTC
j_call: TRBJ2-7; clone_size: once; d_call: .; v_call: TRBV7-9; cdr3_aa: CASRHWTVDNYEQYF; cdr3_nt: TGTGCCAGCAGACATTGGACAGTTGATAATTACGAGCAGTACTTC
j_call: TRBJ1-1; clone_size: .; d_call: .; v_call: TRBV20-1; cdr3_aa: CSARDQNEAFF; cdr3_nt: TGCAGTGCTAGAGATCAGAATGAAGCTTTCTTT
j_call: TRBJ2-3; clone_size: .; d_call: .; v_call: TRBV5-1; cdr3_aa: CASSLGVAVNTDTQYF; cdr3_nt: TGCGCCAGCAGCTTGGGGGTAGCGGTCAACACAGATACGCAGTATTTT
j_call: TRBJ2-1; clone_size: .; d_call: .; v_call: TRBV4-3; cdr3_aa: CASSFGLTGSYNEQFF; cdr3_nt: TGCGCCAGCAGCTTTGGACTCACAGGGTCCTACAATGAGCAGTTCTTC
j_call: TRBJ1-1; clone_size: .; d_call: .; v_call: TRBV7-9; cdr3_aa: CASSPVRGMNTEAFF; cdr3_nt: TGTGCCAGCAGCCCGGTAAGGGGGATGAACACTGAAGCTTTCTTT
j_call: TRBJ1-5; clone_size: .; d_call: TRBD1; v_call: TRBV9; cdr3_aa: CASGDSYSNQPQHF; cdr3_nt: TGTGCCAGCGGGGACAGTTATAGCAATCAGCCCCAGCATTTT
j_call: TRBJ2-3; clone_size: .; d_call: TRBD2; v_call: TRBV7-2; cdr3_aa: CASSTGLANTDTQYF; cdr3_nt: TGTGCCAGCAGCACGGGACTAGCTAACACAGATACGCAGTATTTT
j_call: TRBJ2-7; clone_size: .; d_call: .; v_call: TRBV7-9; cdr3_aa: CASSLGGGAPVYEQYF; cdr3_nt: TGTGCCAGCAGCTTAGGGGGCGGAGCCCCAGTCTACGAGCAGTACTTC
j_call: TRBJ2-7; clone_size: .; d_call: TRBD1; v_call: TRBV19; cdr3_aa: CASSPTGGAKQYF; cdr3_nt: TGTGCCAGTAGTCCAACAGGGGGCGCGAAGCAGTACTTC
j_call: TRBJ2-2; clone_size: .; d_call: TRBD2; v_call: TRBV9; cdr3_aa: CASSRTSGSSHTGELFF; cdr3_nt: TGTGCCAGCAGCAGGACTAGCGGGAGTTCCCACACCGGGGAGCTGTTTTTT
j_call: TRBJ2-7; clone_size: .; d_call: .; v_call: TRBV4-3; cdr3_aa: CASSQVRQSYEQYF; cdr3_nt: TGCGCCAGCAGCCAAGTCCGACAGAGCTACGAGCAGTACTTC